This TCR beta chain originates from a study of blood T cell repertoires in COVID-19. The method was immunoSEQ multiplex PCR; TCRdb's version includes in-frame clones alone and lacks a portion of them. The data contain around 480,000 clones, approximately 90% of them singletons. Followed longitudinally, the Seattle patients had been enrolled during active infection. Material for sequencing was peripheral blood. This receptor was taken from a woman aged 45-60 years with COVID-19, enrolled during active disease.

The CDR3: CASQQGGEKLFF. In DNA form, the CDR3 reads TGTGCCAGCCAACAGGGGGGGGAAAAACTGTTTTTT. The chain recombines TRBV28 with TRBJ1-4; 8 bases align to TRBD1. Germline CDR1 reads MDHEN; CDR2 reads SYDVKM. CDR3 length: 12 amino acids. V was clipped by 8 bases and J by 8 bases; unmatched bases: 4.